One and the same sample provided the 2 T cell receptor beta chains below, sequenced in a study of T cells in Graves' hyperthyroidism and ophthalmopathy. TCR beta CDR3 region amplification was performed from RNA transcripts. TCR CDR3 regions were first amplified by RT-PCR with HTBI primers. TCRdb redid the calling of the multiplex PCR reads with MiXCR, one entry per CDR3 protein. This table has over 700,000 distinct CDR3 sequences, over 35% appearing once. Sequencing used blood. The receptors were sampled from a woman in her 40s with Graves' hyperthyroidism.

The chain employs TRBV10-2 and TRBJ1-1; tentatively, D is TRBD1 (6 bases). The CDR3 covers 13 residues. V lost 10 bases to trimming and J lost 2 bases, with 14 bases between them. The V gene's germline CDR1 is WSHSY and CDR2 SAAADI. CDR3 nucleotides: TGCGCCACCTCGGCAGGGGCCAACACTGAAGCTTTCTTT. Its protein product is CATSAGANTEAFF.

This clonotype has at least ten counts. The V call is TRBV7-9, the J call TRBJ1-4; tentatively, D is TRBD1 (6 bases). From germline, CDR1 is SEHNR and CDR2 FQNEAQ (reference sequence). Trimming shortened V by 2 bases and J by 13 bases, and 8 bases separated the two germline ends. The CDR3 runs to 11 residues. The CDR3 sequence is CASSLSDRLFF. The CDR3 nucleotides are TGTGCCAGCAGCTTATCGGACAGACTGTTTTTT.